This T cell receptor beta chain was identified in a study of blood T cell repertoires in COVID-19. Per the study methods: Quantification of nucleated cells was approximated via reference gene primer amplification. TCRdb's table, derived via immunoSEQ multiplex PCR, lists solely in-frame clones and lacks some. The V and J calls and clone size are taken from that table; D and trimming were inferred from the DNA. The table lists 200,000 to 250,000 clones, approximately 81% of them singletons. This CDR3 contains 13 residues. The V segment lost 7 bases and the J segment 5 bases; nucleotides outside the gene matches: 6. The V gene's germline CDR1 is MNHEY and CDR2 SMNVEV (reference sequence).

The TCR sequence derives from a woman at least 80 years old with acute or convalescent COVID-19. The specimen sequenced was peripheral blood. This rearrangement joins TRBV27 to TRBJ2-5; 8 bases fit TRBD1. CDR3 residues: CASKRTGWETQYF. For the CDR3, the DNA is TGTGCCAGCAAACGGACAGGGTGGGAGACCCAGTACTTC.